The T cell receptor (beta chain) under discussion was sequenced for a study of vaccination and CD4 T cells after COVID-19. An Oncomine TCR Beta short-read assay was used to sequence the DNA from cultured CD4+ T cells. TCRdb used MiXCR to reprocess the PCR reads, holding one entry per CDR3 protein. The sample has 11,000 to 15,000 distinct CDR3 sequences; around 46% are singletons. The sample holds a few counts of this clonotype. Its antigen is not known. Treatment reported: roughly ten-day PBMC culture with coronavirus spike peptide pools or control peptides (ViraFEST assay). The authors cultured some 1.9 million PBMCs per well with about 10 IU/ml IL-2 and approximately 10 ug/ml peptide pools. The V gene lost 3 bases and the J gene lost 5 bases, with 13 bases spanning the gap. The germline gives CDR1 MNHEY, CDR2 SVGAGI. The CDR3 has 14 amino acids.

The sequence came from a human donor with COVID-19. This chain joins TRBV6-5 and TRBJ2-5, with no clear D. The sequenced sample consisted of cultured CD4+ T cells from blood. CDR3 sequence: CASSYWADRETQYF. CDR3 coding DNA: TGTGCCAGCAGTTATTGGGCCGACCGGGAGACCCAGTACTTC.